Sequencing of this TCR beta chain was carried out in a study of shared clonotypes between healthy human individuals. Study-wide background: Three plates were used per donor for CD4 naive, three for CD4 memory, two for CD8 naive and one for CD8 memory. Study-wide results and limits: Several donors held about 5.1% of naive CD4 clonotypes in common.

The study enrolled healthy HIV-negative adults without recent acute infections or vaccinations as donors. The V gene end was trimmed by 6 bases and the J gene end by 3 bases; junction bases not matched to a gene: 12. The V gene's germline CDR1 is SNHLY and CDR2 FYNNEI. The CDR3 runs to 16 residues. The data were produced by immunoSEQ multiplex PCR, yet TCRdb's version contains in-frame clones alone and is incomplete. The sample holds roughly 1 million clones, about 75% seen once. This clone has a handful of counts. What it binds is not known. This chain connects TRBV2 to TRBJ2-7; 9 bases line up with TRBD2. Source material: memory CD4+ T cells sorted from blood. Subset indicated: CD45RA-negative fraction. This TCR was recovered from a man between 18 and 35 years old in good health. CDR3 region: CASSRTPSGANYEQYF. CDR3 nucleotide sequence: TGTGCCAGCAGCCGAACCCCTAGCGGGGCAAACTACGAGCAGTACTTC.